This TCR beta chain was found in a study of T cell responses to AZD1222 COVID-19 vaccine. Second doses were pooled across both intervals (about 4 or about 12 weeks). Clones were sequenced by immunoSEQ multiplex PCR, and TCRdb holds only the in-frame ones, with some missing. The repertoire consists of approximately 74,000 clones, with nearly 90% occurring once and the leading ten covering 1% to 1.5%. Broader study findings: After two AZD1222 doses, spike-specific TCR breadth and depth rose versus day 0. Researchers took repertoire samples only after the peak T cell response had come.

Only a few counts were recorded for this clone. What it recognizes is unknown. Trimming left V 3 bases short and J 3 bases short, with 8 bases between. The CDR3 runs to 13 residues. Germline values: CDR1 MDHEN, CDR2 SYDVKM. The specimen comprised peripheral blood, sampled 28 days after the second AZD1222 dose. This clonotype was obtained from an adult who received the AZD1222 COVID-19 vaccine. The chain is built from TRBV28 and TRBJ1-1; D is uncertain. The CDR3 reads CASSFERDTEAFF. CDR3 DNA sequence: TGTGCCAGCAGTTTCGAGAGGGACACTGAAGCTTTCTTT. The full variable domain, in which reference TRBV28 and TRBJ1-1 provide the parts outside the CDR3, is DVKVTQSSRYLVKRTGEKVFLECVQDMDHENMFWYRQDPGLGLRLIYFSYDVKMKEKGDIPEGYSVSREKKERFSLILESASTNQTSMYLCASSFERDTEAFFGQGTRLTVV.